A selection of T cell receptor beta chains follows, all from one sample in a study of blood T cell repertoires in COVID-19. Sequencing was performed with immunoSEQ multiplex PCR; in TCRdb, only in-frame clones are kept and a portion is missing. The data hold nearly 250,000 clones, with 82% observed a single time. Sequencing was carried out using peripheral blood. These receptors were obtained from a woman over 75 with acute or convalescent COVID-19. The conserved cysteine and the conserved F or W are not part of the CDR3 here. The D gene is left open where the match is weak. Not all rows give a size; the values are once, few, many and, for expanded clones, a class.

>TRBJ2-6|TRBV2|NA|NA|13
ASSGENSGANVLT
>TRBJ2-7|TRBV5-1|TRBD2|NA|13
ASSLRSSGGAEQY
>TRBJ2-5|TRBV14|NA|NA|14
ASSRSSPGVQETQY
>TRBJ1-5|TRBV27|NA|NA|11
ASTGSGNQPQH
>TRBJ1-1|TRBV7-9|NA|NA|12
ASRPLTGNTEAF
>TRBJ2-7|TRBV28|NA|NA|10
ASRGAVYEQY
>TRBJ2-2|TRBV4-2|NA|NA|16
ASSQDLRQGGGTGELF
>TRBJ2-1|TRBV12-5|NA|NA|13
ASGSGRGLYNEQF
>TRBJ2-3|TRBV3-1/TRBV3-2|TRBD2|NA|16
ASSQVVCSGDSTDTQY
>TRBJ2-7|TRBV7-6|TRBD2|once|12
ASGPSGIGYEQY
>TRBJ1-2|TRBV6-2/TRBV6-3|NA|NA|12
ASSRTGRNYGYT
>TRBJ1-1|TRBV10-3|TRBD1|NA|12
AAQGATMNTEAF
>TRBJ1-6|TRBV3-1/TRBV3-2|TRBD1|NA|14
ASSLGQGATNSPLH
>TRBJ2-7|TRBV20-1|TRBD1|NA|8
SARWDRQY
>TRBJ1-5|TRBV11-2|NA|once|12
ASSFSGSNQPQH
>TRBJ1-1|TRBV19|TRBD1|NA|12
ASSTGDRLVEAF
>TRBJ1-4|TRBV7-9|NA|NA|14
ASSSFGLTTNEKLF
>TRBJ2-3|TRBV7-2|TRBD2|NA|15
ASSPGGLAGLTYTQY
>TRBJ2-1|TRBV19|NA|NA|12
ASSIVRSYNEQF
>TRBJ1-2|TRBV19|TRBD1|NA|13
ASSIAGQGNYGYT
>TRBJ2-1|TRBV5-5|TRBD1|NA|13
ASSNRQGVYNEQF
>TRBJ2-7|TRBV4-2|NA|few|12
ASSQDDRSYEQY
>TRBJ2-3|TRBV19|TRBD2|NA|12
ASQERGSTDTQY
>TRBJ2-2|TRBV5-6|NA|NA|11
ASSGGNTGELF
>TRBJ2-2|TRBV5-1|TRBD1|NA|13
ASSTWTGNTGELF
>TRBJ2-2|TRBV19|NA|NA|12
ASSIVLNTGELF
>TRBJ1-2|TRBV6-5|NA|NA|12
ASSYRGGSYGYT
>TRBJ2-2|TRBV14|NA|NA|12
ASSQALTTGELF
>TRBJ1-5|TRBV11-2|NA|NA|13
ASSRTTGPNQPQH
>TRBJ2-7|TRBV6-6|NA|NA|14
ASSLAVGRGLPEQY
>TRBJ2-7|TRBV5-1|TRBD2|NA|17
ASSLASGGSYSFRAEQY
>TRBJ2-7|TRBV10-3|NA|NA|12
AISESNQIYEQY
>TRBJ1-1|TRBV3-1/TRBV3-2|NA|NA|12
ASSHRRVNTEAF
>TRBJ2-3|TRBV5-1|NA|NA|14
ASSVSGTGTTDTQY
>TRBJ1-2|TRBV4-2|TRBD1|few|14
ASSQDSGGFNYGYT
>TRBJ1-2|TRBV27|NA|NA|11
ASSPTRDYGYT
>TRBJ1-2|TRBV6-1|TRBD1|NA|14
ASSASETGALYGYT
>TRBJ2-1|TRBV7-3|TRBD2|few|13
ASSRSGRGGNEQF
>TRBJ1-2|TRBV7-9|NA|NA|12
ASSHETASYGYT
>TRBJ2-2|TRBV5-1|NA|few|16
ASSRRGERGQLGGELF